The sequence of this T cell receptor beta chain was determined in a study of CD8 T cells in Susac syndrome. Whole-study context: The sequenced Susac syndrome patients comprised five or six with active disease and about eight in remission. Patients with Susac syndrome were therapy-naive, taking corticosteroids, with some also receiving intravenous immunoglobulin, or taking intravenous immunoglobulin alone at the time their blood was drawn.

Blood CD8+ and CD4+ T cells underwent high-throughput TCR beta sequencing. CDR1 MDHEN and CDR2 SYDVKM come from the germline V gene. The ends were cut back, 6 bases at V and 3 bases at J, with 12 bases in the middle. The CDR3 extends over 14 amino acids. Random hexamers were used to reverse transcribe the RNA input (about 0.5 to 1 ug). In TCRdb, the immunoSEQ multiplex PCR reads were re-called with MiXCR into one record per CDR3 protein. This sample has 67,000 or so distinct CDR3 sequences, with 93% found just once. This receptor was identified in a human donor with Susac syndrome. The chain has TRBV28 and TRBJ2-4; D unresolved. Sequenced: CD4+ T cells from PBMCs. The CDR3 nucleotides are TGTGCCAGCAGCCTAACGGGTCTCAAAAACATTCAGTACTTC. It translates to CASSLTGLKNIQYF. Supplemented by reference TRBV28 and TRBJ2-4, the full variable domain reads DVKVTQSSRYLVKRTGEKVFLECVQDMDHENMFWYRQDPGLGLRLIYFSYDVKMKEKGDIPEGYSVSREKKERFSLILESASTNQTSMYLCASSLTGLKNIQYFGAGTRLSVL.